A single sample is the source of the 21 T cell receptor beta chains below, sequenced in a study of shared clonotypes between healthy human individuals. Sequencing was performed with immunoSEQ multiplex PCR; in TCRdb, only in-frame clones are kept and a portion is missing. Among around 2.5 million clones listed, roughly 93% were seen once. Sequencing input: naive CD4+ T cells from PBMCs. Subset reported: CD45RA+ positively selected. These TCRs come from a man between 18 and 35 years old in good health. Some clones in this sample may be carry-over from other donors' samples.

This sequence joins TRBV2 and TRBJ2-7, with D possibly matching TRBD1 (6 bases). There are 12 residues in the CDR3. V lost 2 bases and J 12 bases, leaving 14 bases between the germline ends. CDR1 and CDR2 (germline): SNHLY, FYNNEI. This CDR3 reads CASSESSGAPYF. The CDR3 DNA sequence: TGTGCCAGCAGTGAATCATCAGGGGCCCCGTACTTC.

This sequence joins TRBV9 and TRBJ2-7, with no clear D. Germline-derived CDR1 and CDR2 are SGDLS and YYNGEE. The CDR3 sequence is 15 residues long. Trimming shortened V by 2 bases and J by 0 bases, and 12 bases separated the two germline ends. The CDR3 nucleotides are TGTGCCAGCAGCGTGGGCCAGAGTATCTCCTACGAGCAGTACTTC. This translates into CASSVGQSISYEQYF. The full variable domain, with the rest looked up from reference TRBV9 and TRBJ2-7, is DSGVTQTPKHLITATGQRVTLRCSPRSGDLSVYWYQQSLDQGLQFLIQYYNGEERAKGNILERFSAQQFPDLHSELNLSSLELGDSALYFCASSVGQSISYEQYFGPGTRLTVT.

The chain carries TRBV30 and TRBJ1-3, with D possibly being TRBD1 (5 bases). CDR3 size: 13 residues. From germline, CDR1 is GTSNPN and CDR2 SVGIG (reference sequence). Trimming pared 3 bases from V and 2 bases from J, leaving 8 bases between. CDR3 nucleotide sequence: TGTGCCTGGAGGAAACAGGCTGGAAACACCATATATTTT. Its translation is CAWRKQAGNTIYF.

This clone was counted a few times. The sample contains more than one DNA sequence encoding this CDR3. The chain links TRBV30 to TRBJ1-1, with a weak D call TRBD1 (5 bases). The CDR3 has 13 residues. CDR1 and CDR2 from the germline V gene are GTSNPN and SVGIG (reference sequence). The V gene lost 0 bases and the J gene lost 2 bases, with 7 bases spanning the gap. The CDR3 reads CAWSVQDNTEAFF. CDR3 nucleotide sequence: TGTGCCTGGAGTGTACAGGATAACACTGAAGCTTTCTTT.

The V and J genes are TRBV5-1 and TRBJ1-1; D gene unclear. This CDR3 region has 13 residues. V was shortened by 3 bases and J by 8 bases, with 14 bases between the two germline ends. Germline loops: CDR1 SGHRS, CDR2 YFSETQ. CDR3 amino acids: CASSSDGSREAFF. CDR3 DNA: TGCGCCAGCAGCTCGGACGGGAGTAGGGAAGCTTTCTTT. The variable domain in full, with the rest retrieved from reference TRBV5-1 and TRBJ1-1, is KAGVTQTPRYLIKTRGQQVTLSCSPISGHRSVSWYQQTPGQGLQFLFEYFSETQRNKGNFPGRFSGRQFSNSRSEMNVSTLELGDSALYLCASSSDGSREAFFGQGTRLTVV.

This sequence joins TRBV18 and TRBJ2-2, with D perhaps matching TRBD1 (5 bases). CDR3 length equals 18 residues. Germline-derived CDR1 and CDR2 are KGHSH and LQKENI. V lost 4 bases, J lost 2 bases, and 20 bases lay in between. The CDR3 DNA sequence: TGTGCCAGCTCACTAACCCAGGGCGAACGGACAAACACCGGGGAGCTGTTTTTT. This sequence encodes CASSLTQGERTNTGELFF.

The CDR3 spells CASSWAGGPYEQFF. CDR3 coding DNA: TGTGCCAGCAGTTGGGCGGGAGGGCCATATGAGCAGTTCTTC. This chain uses TRBV11-2 with TRBJ2-1; 9 nucleotides line up with TRBD2. CDR3 size: 14 residues. Germline V gene lookup returns CDR1 SGHAT and CDR2 FQNNGV. Trimming cost V 6 bases and J 8 bases; bases outside gene matches: 8.

This clone has only one observation. The gene calls are TRBV5-1 and TRBJ2-1; D is perhaps TRBD1 or TRBD2 (5 bases each). V lost 4 bases, J lost 1 base, and 9 bases lay in between. The CDR3 contains 14 residues. From germline, CDR1 is SGHRS and CDR2 YFSETQ. The CDR3 protein is CASSQGRSYNEQFF. In nucleotides, the CDR3 is TGCGCCAGCAGCCAGGGACGGTCCTACAATGAGCAGTTCTTC.

The chain uses TRBV11-2 and TRBJ1-3; D is uncertain. Germline CDR1 and CDR2: SGHAT and FQNNGV. The CDR3 is 12 amino acids. Trimming stripped 3 bases from V and 4 bases from J, with 4 bases between. CDR3 nucleotides: TGTGCCAGCAGCTTGAGAGGAAACACCATATATTTT. Protein product: CASSLRGNTIYF. Together with reference TRBV11-2 and TRBJ1-3, the CDR3 gives the full variable domain: EAGVAQSPRYKIIEKRQSVAFWCNPISGHATLYWYQQILGQGPKLLIQFQNNGVVDDSQLPKDRFSAERLKGVDSTLKIQPAKLEDSAVYLCASSLRGNTIYFGEGSWLTVV.

The chain employs TRBV29-1 and TRBJ2-7, with TRBD2 matching over 7 bases. Germline values: CDR1 SQVTM, CDR2 ANQGSEA. The CDR3 sequence is 14 residues long. Unmatched junction bases numbered 7, after V lost 4 bases and J lost 1 base. The CDR3 coding sequence is TGCAGCGTTGCGGGGCTAGCGGTATCCTACGAGCAGTACTTC. Translating it yields CSVAGLAVSYEQYF.

The rearrangement joins TRBV5-1 to TRBJ1-2, with 7 positions matching TRBD1. The length of the CDR3 is 15 residues. V shed 4 bases and J 4 bases; nucleotides not matched to a gene: 10. Germline-derived CDR1 and CDR2 are SGHRS and YFSETQ. CDR3 amino acids: CASSQRQGQGYGYTF. The CDR3 bases are TGCGCCAGCAGCCAACGACAGGGCCAGGGCTATGGCTACACCTTC. Variable domain in full (rest from reference TRBV5-1 and TRBJ1-2): KAGVTQTPRYLIKTRGQQVTLSCSPISGHRSVSWYQQTPGQGLQFLFEYFSETQRNKGNFPGRFSGRQFSNSRSEMNVSTLELGDSALYLCASSQRQGQGYGYTFGSGTRLTVV.

The chain joins TRBV5-1 to TRBJ2-2; tentative D call: TRBD2 (6 bases). Deletions cut 2 bases from V and 7 bases from J, with 15 bases between. The V gene's germline CDR1 is SGHRS and CDR2 YFSETQ. This CDR3 has 15 amino acids. CDR3 region: CASSFPPAGGGELFF. CDR3 sequence (DNA): TGCGCCAGCAGCTTTCCACCAGCCGGGGGCGGGGAGCTGTTTTTT.

The chain joins TRBV28 to TRBJ2-5; weak D call: TRBD2 (5 bases). Germline loops: CDR1 MDHEN, CDR2 SYDVKM. V gave up 5 bases and J gave up 4 bases, with 17 bases separating them. The CDR3 runs 15 residues. For the CDR3, the DNA is TGTGCCAGCAGTCCAGGTCGCAGCGGTGGAGAGACCCAGTACTTC. Translated: CASSPGRSGGETQYF.

The V call is TRBV7-8, the J call TRBJ1-3; D gene unclear. This CDR3 is 14 amino acids long. Trimming stripped 5 bases from V and 2 bases from J, with 10 bases between. CDR1 and CDR2 from the germline V gene are SGHVS and FQNEAQ. The CDR3 loop is CASSPMVAGNTIYF. The CDR3 DNA is TGTGCCAGCAGCCCGATGGTGGCTGGAAACACCATATATTTT.

This chain links TRBV4-2 with TRBJ2-5; 9 bases map to TRBD2. This CDR3 has 17 amino acids. Germline V gene sequence: CDR1 LGHNA, CDR2 YNFKEQ. With V trimmed by 0 bases and J by 2 bases, 7 bases remained unmatched. In DNA, the CDR3 is TGTGCCAGCAGCCAAGATTTTAGCGGGAGTAGGCAAGAGACCCAGTACTTC. Protein sequence: CASSQDFSGSRQETQYF.

The chain joins TRBV4-1 to TRBJ2-1, with 9 bases lining up with TRBD1. The V gene's germline CDR1 is MGHRA and CDR2 YSYEKL. The length of the CDR3 is 18 residues. V was clipped by 2 bases and J by 14 bases; unmatched bases: 22. CDR3 loop: CASSQRGTGSPSNSGEFF. Here the CDR3 DNA reads TGCGCCAGCAGCCAACGAGGGACAGGGTCACCTTCAAACTCCGGGGAGTTCTTC.

This chain uses TRBV19 with TRBJ2-7; 11 bases align to TRBD1. The ends lost 5 bases at V and 6 bases at J; junction bases unmatched: 6. CDR1 is LNHDA, CDR2 SQIVND, per germline (reference sequence). The CDR3 length is 14 residues. The CDR3 protein is CASSLQGTGGEQYF. The CDR3 DNA sequence: TGTGCCAGTAGTCTCCAGGGGACAGGGGGCGAGCAGTACTTC.

Turning to this clone: An end of the junction differs from the germline gene, which may be a read error. The chain joins TRBV6-1 to TRBJ2-7; unclear D gene. Germline V lookup: CDR1 MNHNS, CDR2 SASEGT. The CDR3 covers 13 residues. This CDR3 reads CASSEQVWAGFSF. The CDR3 region has the DNA TGTGCCAGCAGTGAACAAGTTTGGGCAGGCTTTTCATTC.

The J gene is TRBJ2-1, the V gene TRBV15; 11 bases match TRBD2. Germline V gene sequence: CDR1 LNHNV, CDR2 YYDKDF (reference sequence). J lost 3 bases, V lost 5 bases, and 6 bases had no gene match. CDR3 length: 16 residues. The CDR3 DNA is TGTGCCACCAGCGGACAGACTAGCGGGGACTACAATGAGCAGTTCTTC. Translating it yields CATSGQTSGDYNEQFF.

V is TRBV15 and J is TRBJ1-4; D is unclear. CDR3 size: 12 residues. V was clipped by 11 bases and J by 8 bases, with 15 bases between them. CDR1 is LNHNV, CDR2 YYDKDF, per germline (reference sequence). Here the CDR3 reads CASRGNPEKLFF. The CDR3 region has the DNA TGTGCCTCCCGAGGGAATCCGGAAAAACTGTTTTTT.

This rearrangement joins TRBV10-2 to TRBJ2-3; no clear D. CDR3 length: 13 residues. The germline CDR1 and CDR2 sequences are WSHSY and SAAADI. Trimming stripped 2 bases from V and 8 bases from J, with 11 bases between. In DNA, the CDR3 is TGCGCCAGCAGTGAGGGGCCGGCAGGTACGCAGTATTTT. Amino acid sequence: CASSEGPAGTQYF.